Listed here are 5 T cell receptor beta chains from one sample, sequenced in a study of CD8+CD57+ T cells in acquired aplastic anemia. CD8+CD57+ cell expansion had been shown by flow cytometry in patients chosen for sequencing. Profiling that covered TCR beta VDJ and CDR3 relied on genomic DNA as its template. TCRdb re-derived calls from the reads in MiXCR, one entry per CDR3 protein. This repertoire shows under 500,000 distinct CDR3 sequences, around 32% found once; its top ten account for approximately 0.82%. Sequenced sample: sorted CD4+, CD8+, or CD8+CD57+ T cells (not recorded which) from PBMCs. These receptors originate from a human donor with aplastic anemia.

The J gene is TRBJ1-2, the V gene TRBV20-1, with 8 positions matching TRBD1. V shed 6 bases and J 4 bases; nucleotides not matched to a gene: 13. The germline V gene encodes CDR1 DFQATT and CDR2 SNEGSKA (reference sequence). This CDR3 region has 15 residues. DNA of the CDR3: TGCAGTGCCAGCAGTGTCGGACAGGGTGGCTATGGCTACACCTTC. Residues: CSASSVGQGGYGYTF.

The chain is built from TRBV24-1 and TRBJ1-3; 9 nucleotides line up with TRBD1. Looked up from germline, CDR1 is KGHDR and CDR2 is SFDVKD. Germline trimming cut 9 bases from V and 8 bases from J; bases unmatched to any gene: 16. The CDR3 is made up of 16 amino acids. The CDR3 DNA reads TGTGCCACCTCAAACAGGGGGCAATTCTATGGCCACACCATATATTTT. This translates into CATSNRGQFYGHTIYF.

The chain uses TRBV20-1 and TRBJ1-5, with TRBD1 matching over 7 bases. Germline V gene sequence: CDR1 DFQATT, CDR2 SNEGSKA (reference sequence). The CDR3 is 13 amino acids. J gave up 4 bases and V 5 bases, and 5 bases lay outside the gene matches. CDR3 DNA: TGCAGTGCTCCAGGGGGGATAAATCAGCCCCAGCATTTT. It encodes CSAPGGINQPQHF.

This clonotype has just a few counts. This chain joins TRBV20-1 and TRBJ1-4; perhaps TRBD1 as D (5 bases). CDR3 length equals 14 residues. Trimming stripped 0 bases from V and 7 bases from J, with 12 bases between. CDR1 and CDR2 (germline): DFQATT, SNEGSKA (reference sequence). The CDR3 DNA reads as TGCAGTGCTAGAGATTACTTGGGGACTGAAAAACTGTTTTTT. Amino acids: CSARDYLGTEKLFF.

This clonotype occurred many times. V usage is TRBV20-1 and J usage is TRBJ2-7; D gene uncertain. Trimming cost V 0 bases and J 3 bases, with 12 bases left between them. This CDR3 spans 14 amino acids. Germline-derived CDR1 and CDR2 are DFQATT and SNEGSKA (reference sequence). The CDR3 loop reads CSARDEQRIYEQYF. As DNA, the CDR3 is TGCAGTGCTAGAGATGAACAGAGAATCTACGAGCAGTACTTC.